This T cell receptor beta chain was recovered during a study of blood T cell repertoires in COVID-19. In the study overall: Italy, Spain and the United States were the sources of the convalescent and acute COVID-19 samples. The cDNA or gDNA used as material had been derived from T cells, B-cell-depleted T cells, or PBMCs.

Trimming pared 7 bases from V and 7 bases from J, leaving 14 bases between. The CDR3 runs 12 residues. Germline CDR1 MNHEY, CDR2 SVGAGI. Authors' methods: Scientists estimated how many nucleated cells there were by amplifying reference gene primers. Sequencing was performed with immunoSEQ multiplex PCR; in TCRdb, only in-frame clones are kept and a portion is missing. Clonal size and the V and J genes are those of that table, whereas D and trimming came from the DNA. Here the sample spans around 69,000 clones, 85% being singletons. This sequence originates from a man over 45 with acute or convalescent COVID-19. The gene calls are TRBV6-5 and TRBJ2-7; D is possibly TRBD2 (5 bases). Sequenced: peripheral blood. In nucleotides, the CDR3 is TGTGCCAGCACAGGCGGGTTCTCGGAGCAGTACTTC. This encodes CASTGGFSEQYF.